This record looks at one T cell receptor beta chain sequence and its context. Its antigen is currently unknown. This sample is part of a study of human T cells and chemical hapten exposure. Study-wide findings and caveats: TCRs whose frequency exceeded 1 in 1000 remained the same following DPC sensitization.

Time point in this sample: healthy volunteer bleed at 2 weeks. From whole blood left unfractionated, total RNA was extracted. V was clipped by 4 bases and J by 2 bases, with 18 bases between them. Germline V gene sequence: CDR1 SEHNR, CDR2 FQNEAQ (reference sequence). The CDR3 is made up of 16 amino acids. During construction of the library, unique molecular identifiers were attached to individual cDNA molecules for quantitative, reproducible TCR counting. As handled by the study authors: Ranging from about 20,000 to 690,600, TCR counts per sample had a median value of roughly 96,000. MiXCR, run by TCRdb on the RACE reads, gives a single entry per CDR3 protein. None of the V and J calls come from the authors' own analysis; TCRdb made them. The sample holds tens of thousands of distinct CDR3 sequences, roughly 4.2% seen once.

This rearrangement joins TRBV7-9 to TRBJ2-7, with D maybe TRBD1 (7 bases). The TCR comes from a human donor in good health. Some clones in this sample may be carry-over from other donors' samples. The sequencing input was whole blood. The CDR3 region has the DNA TGTGCCAGCAGCTCAGGACAGGAGGGTAGGCCCTACGAGCAGTACTTC. Protein product: CASSSGQEGRPYEQYF.